This T cell receptor beta chain was documented in a study of shared clonotypes between healthy human individuals. Overall study: The plates for each donor numbered three CD4 naive, three CD4 memory, two CD8 naive and one CD8 memory. Notes on the study in general: Estimated richness values were generally larger in naive subsets than in memory subsets.

Healthy adults negative for HIV, lacking recent acute infections or vaccinations, served as donors. Concerning this clone itself: Antigen unknown.

Authors' processing steps: Filtering differed since immunoSEQ provided only junctions, with no quality scores. Sequenced by immunoSEQ multiplex PCR; TCRdb stores in-frame clones only, minus some. The V and J calls and clone size are taken from that table; D and trimming were inferred from the DNA. This sample has 2 million to 2.5 million clones, with under 95% found just once. From germline, CDR1 is SNHLY and CDR2 FYNNEI. J was trimmed by 3 bases and V by 4 bases; bases with no gene match: 3. This CDR3 has 14 amino acids. This clonotype originated in a man aged 18 to 35 in good health. Some clones in this sample may be carry-over from other donors' samples. The sequenced sample consisted of naive CD4+ T cells from PBMCs. Subset meaning: CD45RA+ positively selected. This sequence joins TRBV2 and TRBJ1-1, with 9 bases fitting TRBD1. The CDR3 sequence: CASSGRTGDTEAFF. The CDR3, as DNA: TGTGCCAGCAGTGGGAGGACAGGGGACACTGAAGCTTTCTTT.